This is a list of T cell receptor beta chains from one sample in a study of T-cell reconstitution after alpha-beta-depleted transplantation in children. TCRdb used MiXCR to reprocess the PCR reads, holding one entry per CDR3 protein. This sample has 600,000 to 800,000 distinct CDR3 sequences, with roughly 14% found just once. The source was PBMCs, collected before TCRalphabeta/CD19-depleted stem cell transplant. These receptors were obtained from a girl aged 2-10 years with congenital amegakaryocytic thrombocytopenia, due to receive a stem cell transplant. Each CDR3 is given with its conserved first and last residue. D genes are given only for firm matches. The size of a clone is reported for some rows only, either as once, few or many, or as a class for expanded clones.

J gene | V gene | clone size | D gene | CDR3 DNA | CDR3 protein
TRBJ2-3 | TRBV18 | few | . | TGTGCCAGCTCAAGGCCCCTACTAGCCGCAGATACGCAGTATTTT | CASSRPLLAADTQYF
TRBJ1-1 | TRBV11-3 | . | TRBD1 | TGTGCCAGCAGCCGCCGGGACAGCTCTGAAGCTTTCTTT | CASSRRDSSEAFF
TRBJ2-7 | TRBV11-2 | . | TRBD2 | TGTGCCAGCAGCTTAGAGTCCGGGAGGACCTACGAGCAGTACTTC | CASSLESGRTYEQYF
TRBJ2-1 | TRBV11-1 | few | TRBD2 | TGTGCCAGCAGCTCCCCAACTCTACTAGCGGGGCCCCCAAGGGGCTACAATGAGCAGTTCTTC | CASSSPTLLAGPPRGYNEQFF
TRBJ2-7 | TRBV6-1 | many | TRBD2 | TGTGCCAGCTCTACTAGCGGGAGGATCTACGAGCAGTACTTC | CASSTSGRIYEQYF
TRBJ2-1 | TRBV5-1 | many | . | TGCGCCAGCAGCTTGGAGGCGGTGCAGTTCTTC | CASSLEAVQFF
TRBJ2-7 | TRBV12-3/TRBV12-4 | . | . | TGTGCCAGCAGTTTACAGGGCCCCTCCTACGAGCAGTACTTC | CASSLQGPSYEQYF
TRBJ2-1 | TRBV11-1 | . | . | TGTGCCAGCAGCAACCAGTTTTGGGGTGGGGGTGGCGTCTTCAATGAGCAGTTCTTC | CASSNQFWGGGGVFNEQFF
TRBJ2-7 | TRBV20-1 | many | . | TGCAGTGCTGAGACAGGCCCCTCCTACGAGCAGTACTTC | CSAETGPSYEQYF
TRBJ2-5 | TRBV7-6 | few | . | TGTGCCAGCGCCTCTCGGGAGACCCAGTACTTC | CASASRETQYF
TRBJ2-3 | TRBV15 | many | . | TGTGCCACCAGCAGAGACAAGAGCACAGATACGCAGTATTTT | CATSRDKSTDTQYF
TRBJ2-1 | TRBV5-6 | . | . | TGTGCCAGCAGCTTGGGGACGCGTGAGCAGTTCTTC | CASSLGTREQFF
TRBJ2-7 | TRBV5-1 | many | TRBD2 | TGCGCCAGCAGCTTGAGGCTAGCGGAGGATTACGAGCAGTACTTC | CASSLRLAEDYEQYF
TRBJ2-1 | TRBV20-1 | few | . | TGCAGTGCTAGTAGTGGTGGGAGATCCTACAATGAGCAGTTCTTC | CSASSGGRSYNEQFF
TRBJ1-1 | TRBV20-1 | . | . | TGCAGTGCTCCACGGGGGGGGGCAATGAACACTGAAGCTTTCTTT | CSAPRGGAMNTEAFF
TRBJ2-2 | TRBV4-1 | few | TRBD1 | TGCGCCAGCAGCCAACAGGAACCGGGACAGGTTGACACCGGGGAGCTGTTTTTT | CASSQQEPGQVDTGELFF
TRBJ1-3 | TRBV7-2 | many | . | TGTGCCAGCAGCTTAGCCCCACAGAGCTCTGGAAACACCATATATTTT | CASSLAPQSSGNTIYF
TRBJ1-1 | TRBV12-3/TRBV12-4 | few | . | TGTGCCAGCGGAACCGGGACGAACACTGAAGCTTTCTTT | CASGTGTNTEAFF
TRBJ2-6 | TRBV20-1 | many | . | TGCAGTGCTAGTCCGGTTCACTCTGGGGCCAACGTCCTGACTTTC | CSASPVHSGANVLTF
TRBJ2-5 | TRBV18 | few | . | TGTGCCAGCTCACCACCAGAACTCCAGGGGCTACAAGAGACCCAGTACTTC | CASSPPELQGLQETQYF
TRBJ2-7 | TRBV29-1 | many | . | TGCAGCGTTGGGGCCAGACTATCCTACGAGCAGTACTTC | CSVGARLSYEQYF
TRBJ2-1 | TRBV7-9 | . | TRBD2 | TGTGCCAGCAGCCCGACTAGCTCCACCTACAATGAGCAGCTCTTC | CASSPTSSTYNEQLF
TRBJ1-2 | TRBV28 | few | . | TGTGCCAGCAGTTTGTTGAGAATGATTACAGCCACTAACTATGGCTACACCTTC | CASSLLRMITATNYGYTF
TRBJ1-5 | TRBV7-2 | few | TRBD1 | TGTGCCAGCAGCCGAGACAGGGCTTCAAGGCAGCCCCAGCATTTT | CASSRDRASRQPQHF
TRBJ2-1 | TRBV5-1 | many | TRBD2 | TGCGCCAGCAGCTTGGCCACGTCTAGCGGGAGCTACAATGAGCAGTTCTTC | CASSLATSSGSYNEQFF
TRBJ2-2 | TRBV2 | few | . | TGTGCCAGCAGCGAACAGGAAGGGGACACCGGGGAGCTGTTTTTT | CASSEQEGDTGELFF
TRBJ2-1 | TRBV9 | many | . | TGTGCCAGCAGCGTAGATTCGGGAGATGTCTATGAGCAGTTCTTC | CASSVDSGDVYEQFF
TRBJ2-1 | TRBV3-1 | . | TRBD2 | TGTGCCAGCAGCCAAGTGACTCCGGGACTAGCAAAAAATCGGGGTAACAATGAGCAGTTCTTC | CASSQVTPGLAKNRGNNEQFF
TRBJ2-7 | TRBV4-1 | few | TRBD2 | TGCGCCAGCGCCGCCAGCGGGGCACAATACGAGCAGTACTTC | CASAASGAQYEQYF
TRBJ2-7 | TRBV28 | many | TRBD1 | TGTGCCAGCAGTGACAGGGGCCCCTACGAGCAGTACTTC | CASSDRGPYEQYF
TRBJ2-1 | TRBV19 | . | . | TGTGCCAGTAGTATAGCCTCGGAGGTCCACAATGAGCAGTTCTTC | CASSIASEVHNEQFF
TRBJ2-5 | TRBV20-1 | many | TRBD2 | TGCAGTGCTAGAGATTTCCTAGCGGGAGCACCAGGGCAAGAGACCCAGTACTTC | CSARDFLAGAPGQETQYF
TRBJ2-4 | TRBV7-9 | many | . | TGTGCCAGCAGCCCCTCCGTGGCCAAAAACATTCAGTACTTC | CASSPSVAKNIQYF
TRBJ2-1 | TRBV20-1 | many | . | TGCAGTGCTAGCGACAATGAGCAGTTCTTC | CSASDNEQFF
TRBJ2-1 | TRBV20-1 | many | TRBD2 | TGCAGTGCTAGACTCAAATCCTATTTCGGGAGGGGATACAATGAGCAGTTCTTC | CSARLKSYFGRGYNEQFF
TRBJ2-5 | TRBV15 | many | . | TGTGCCACCAGCAGAAGACTGGACAGACAAGAGACCCAGTACTTC | CATSRRLDRQETQYF
TRBJ2-7 | TRBV28 | many | . | TGTGCCAGCAGTCTCGACGGTTTCTACGAGCAGTACTTC | CASSLDGFYEQYF
TRBJ2-5 | TRBV20-1 | many | . | TGCAGTGCTCCTCATATACGGACGCAACAAGAGACCCAGTACTTC | CSAPHIRTQQETQYF
TRBJ2-1 | TRBV28 | . | . | TGTGCCGGGGGAAGTGTCAATAACGATGAGCAGTTCTTC | CAGGSVNNDEQFF
TRBJ2-7 | TRBV5-1 | few | TRBD2 | TGCGCCAGCAGCTTCCGACTAGCGGGAGTGGATGAGCAGTACTTC | CASSFRLAGVDEQYF
TRBJ2-1 | TRBV10-2 | . | . | TGCGCCACCTGGGGACTTTTGTCCAATGAGCAGTTCTTC | CATWGLLSNEQFF
TRBJ2-2 | TRBV5-1 | few | TRBD1 | TGCGCCAGCAGCATACGGGACAGGGAAACCGGGGAGCTGTTTTTT | CASSIRDRETGELFF
TRBJ2-1 | TRBV3-1 | . | TRBD1 | TGTGCCAGCAGCCTCGGACAGGGGGCTCGTACTGAGCAGTTCTTC | CASSLGQGARTEQFF
TRBJ2-4 | TRBV7-9 | few | . | TGTGCCAGCTCCCCGGGCCAAATCAAAAACATTCAGTACTTC | CASSPGQIKNIQYF
TRBJ2-1 | TRBV12-3/TRBV12-4 | . | . | TGTGCCAGCAGCTCTCGGGACTCAAAATACAATGAGCAGTTCTTC | CASSSRDSKYNEQFF